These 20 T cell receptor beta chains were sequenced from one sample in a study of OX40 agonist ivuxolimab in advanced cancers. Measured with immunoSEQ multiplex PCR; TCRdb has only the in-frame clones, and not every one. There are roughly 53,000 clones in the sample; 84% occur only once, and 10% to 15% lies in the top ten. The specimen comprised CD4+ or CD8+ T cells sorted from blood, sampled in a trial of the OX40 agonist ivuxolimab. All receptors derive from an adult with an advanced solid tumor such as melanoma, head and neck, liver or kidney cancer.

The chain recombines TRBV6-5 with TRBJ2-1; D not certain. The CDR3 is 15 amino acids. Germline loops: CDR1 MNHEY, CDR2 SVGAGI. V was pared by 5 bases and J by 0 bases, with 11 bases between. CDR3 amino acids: CASSADTNSYNEQFF. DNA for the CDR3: TGTGCCAGCAGTGCCGACACGAACTCCTACAATGAGCAGTTCTTC.

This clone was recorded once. In nucleotides, the CDR3 is TGTGCCAGCAGCACCACAGGGGTAGGCGGGGAGCTGTTTTTT. Translation gives CASSTTGVGGELFF. The gene calls are TRBV9 and TRBJ2-2; 7 nucleotides agree with TRBD1. With 4 bases clipped from V and 7 bases from J, the junction kept 7 bases outside the gene matches. Germline-derived CDR1 and CDR2 are SGDLS and YYNGEE. There are 14 residues in the CDR3.

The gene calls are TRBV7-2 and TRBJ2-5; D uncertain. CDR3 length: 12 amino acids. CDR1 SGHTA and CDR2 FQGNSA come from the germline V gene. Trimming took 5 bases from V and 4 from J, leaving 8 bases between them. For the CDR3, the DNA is TGTGCCAGCAGCGGACGCACAGAGACCCAGTACTTC. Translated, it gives CASSGRTETQYF.

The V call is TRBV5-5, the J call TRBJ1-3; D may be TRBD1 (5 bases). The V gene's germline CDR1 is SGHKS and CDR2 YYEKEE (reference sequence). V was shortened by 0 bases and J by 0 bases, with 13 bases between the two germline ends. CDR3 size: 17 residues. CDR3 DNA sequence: TGTGCCAGCAGCTTGGAGCCTCGGGGACTCTCTGGAAACACCATATATTTT. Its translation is CASSLEPRGLSGNTIYF.

The CDR3 DNA is TGTGCCAGCAGTGATACACAGGTTGCTGGCTACACCTTC. Amino acid sequence: CASSDTQVAGYTF. The rearrangement uses TRBV25-1 and TRBJ1-2; a weak D match, TRBD1 (5 bases). Trimming stripped 3 bases from V and 7 bases from J, with 12 bases between. This CDR3 contains 13 residues. Germline V gene sequence: CDR1 MGHDK, CDR2 SYGVNS.

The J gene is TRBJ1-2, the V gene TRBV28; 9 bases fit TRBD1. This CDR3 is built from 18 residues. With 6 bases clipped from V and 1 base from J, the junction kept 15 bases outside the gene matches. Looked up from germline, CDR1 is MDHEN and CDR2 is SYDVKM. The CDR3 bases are TGTGCCAGCAGCCTTAGTTACTTAACAGGGGGCCATAACTATGGCTACACCTTC. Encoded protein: CASSLSYLTGGHNYGYTF.

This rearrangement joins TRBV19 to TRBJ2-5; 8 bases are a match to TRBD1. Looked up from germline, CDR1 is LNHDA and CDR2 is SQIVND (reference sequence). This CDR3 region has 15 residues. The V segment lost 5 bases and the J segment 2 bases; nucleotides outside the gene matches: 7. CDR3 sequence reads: CASSVTGVGQETQYF. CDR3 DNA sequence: TGTGCCAGTAGTGTGACAGGGGTGGGGCAAGAGACCCAGTACTTC.

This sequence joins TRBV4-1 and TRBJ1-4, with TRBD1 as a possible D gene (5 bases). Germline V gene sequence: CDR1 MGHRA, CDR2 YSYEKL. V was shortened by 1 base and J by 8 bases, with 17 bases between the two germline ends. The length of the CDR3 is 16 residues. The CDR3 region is CASSQAPTLSGEKLFF. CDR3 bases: TGCGCCAGCAGCCAAGCCCCAACGCTTTCAGGGGAAAAACTGTTTTTT.

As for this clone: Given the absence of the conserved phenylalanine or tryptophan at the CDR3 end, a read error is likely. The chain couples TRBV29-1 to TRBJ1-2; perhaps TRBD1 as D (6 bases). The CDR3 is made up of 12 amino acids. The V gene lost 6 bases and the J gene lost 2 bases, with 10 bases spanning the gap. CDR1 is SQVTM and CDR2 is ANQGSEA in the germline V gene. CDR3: CSVRTDNYGYTL. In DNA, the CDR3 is TGCAGCGTAAGGACAGACAACTATGGCTACACCCTC.

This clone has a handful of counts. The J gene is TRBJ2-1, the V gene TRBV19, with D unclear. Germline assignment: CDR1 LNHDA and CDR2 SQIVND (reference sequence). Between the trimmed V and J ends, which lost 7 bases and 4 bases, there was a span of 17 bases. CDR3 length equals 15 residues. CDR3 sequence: CASTKSPTGYNEQFF. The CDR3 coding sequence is TGTGCCAGTACGAAATCCCCAACTGGTTACAATGAGCAGTTCTTC.

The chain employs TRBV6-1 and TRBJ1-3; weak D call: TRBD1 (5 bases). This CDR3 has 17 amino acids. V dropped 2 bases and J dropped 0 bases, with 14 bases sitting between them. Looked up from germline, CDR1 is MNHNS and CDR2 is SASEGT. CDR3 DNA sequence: TGTGCCAGCAGTGAATTGGGGGTTAGCCGCTCTGGAAACACCATATATTTT. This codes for CASSELGVSRSGNTIYF.

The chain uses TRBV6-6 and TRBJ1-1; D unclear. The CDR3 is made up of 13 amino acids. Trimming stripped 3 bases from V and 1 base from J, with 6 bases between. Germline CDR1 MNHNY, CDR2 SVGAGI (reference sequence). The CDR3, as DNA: TGTGCCAGCAGTTATACGGAGAACACTGAAGCTTTCTTT. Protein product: CASSYTENTEAFF.

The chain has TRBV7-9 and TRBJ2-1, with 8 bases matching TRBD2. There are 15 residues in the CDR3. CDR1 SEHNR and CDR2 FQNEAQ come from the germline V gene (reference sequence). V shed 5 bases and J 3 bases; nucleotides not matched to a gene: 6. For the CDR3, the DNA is TGTGCCAGCAGCCCGAGCGGGAGAATCTACAATGAGCAGTTCTTC. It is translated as CASSPSGRIYNEQFF.

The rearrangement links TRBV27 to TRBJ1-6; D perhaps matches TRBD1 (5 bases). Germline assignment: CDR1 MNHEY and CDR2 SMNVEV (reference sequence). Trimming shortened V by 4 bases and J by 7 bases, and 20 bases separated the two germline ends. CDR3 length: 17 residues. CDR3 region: CASSSWAGQRPNSPLHF. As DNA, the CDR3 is TGTGCCAGCAGTTCCTGGGCAGGGCAAAGACCAAATTCACCCCTCCACTTT.

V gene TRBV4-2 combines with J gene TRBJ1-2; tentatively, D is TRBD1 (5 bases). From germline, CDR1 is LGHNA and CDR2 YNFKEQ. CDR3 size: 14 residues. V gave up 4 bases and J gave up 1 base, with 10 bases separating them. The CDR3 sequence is CASSLGVYNYGYTF. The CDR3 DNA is TGTGCCAGCAGCCTGGGGGTATATAACTATGGCTACACCTTC.

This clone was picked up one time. DNA of the CDR3: TGTGCCAGCAGTGAAGGGACAGGGGCAAATCAGCCCCAGCATTTT. It codes for CASSEGTGANQPQHF. This chain links TRBV2 with TRBJ1-5, with TRBD1 matching over 9 bases. This CDR3 spans 15 amino acids. The V and J ends lost 1 base and 4 bases, in that order; junction bases with no gene match: 2. The germline V gene encodes CDR1 SNHLY and CDR2 FYNNEI.

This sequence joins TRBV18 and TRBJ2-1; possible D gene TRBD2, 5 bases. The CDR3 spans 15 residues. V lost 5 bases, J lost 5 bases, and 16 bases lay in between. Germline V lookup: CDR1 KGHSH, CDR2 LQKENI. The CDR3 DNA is TGTGCCAGCTCATCTCTCCCCCAGCGGAACAATGAGCAGTTCTTC. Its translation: CASSSLPQRNNEQFF.

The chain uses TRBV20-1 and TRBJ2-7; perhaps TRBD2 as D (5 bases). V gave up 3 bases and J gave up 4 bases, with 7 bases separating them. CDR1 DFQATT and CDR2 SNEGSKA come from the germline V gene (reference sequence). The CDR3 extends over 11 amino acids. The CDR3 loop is CSARGSYEQYF. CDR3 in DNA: TGCAGTGCTAGGGGGAGTTACGAGCAGTACTTC.

CDR3 amino acids: CASKPGRSYNEQFF. The CDR3 bases are TGTGCCAGCAAGCCGGGAAGGTCATACAATGAGCAGTTCTTC. The chain has TRBV6-5 and TRBJ2-1; D perhaps matches TRBD2 (5 bases). The V gene lost 7 bases and the J gene lost 4 bases, with 14 bases spanning the gap. The CDR3 runs 14 residues. CDR1 is MNHEY and CDR2 is SVGAGI in the germline V gene.

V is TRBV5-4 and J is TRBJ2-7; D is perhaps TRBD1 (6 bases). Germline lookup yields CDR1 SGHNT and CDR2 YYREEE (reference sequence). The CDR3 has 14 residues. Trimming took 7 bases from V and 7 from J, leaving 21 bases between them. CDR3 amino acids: CASRPEGELREQYF. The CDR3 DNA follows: TGTGCCAGCCGGCCCGAGGGGGAGTTGCGGGAGCAGTACTTC.